Reported below is one T cell receptor beta chain. Its antigen remains unknown. V was trimmed by 0 bases and J by 9 bases, leaving 6 bases between them. The germline CDR1 and CDR2 sequences are DFQATT and SNEGSKA (reference sequence). There are 11 residues in the CDR3. The entry originates in a study of molecular identifiers for immune sequencing clone quantification. The wider study: Replicate RNA from approximately 20,000 or 100,000 naive CD8 T cells formed five aliquots; four were sequenced.

TCRdb reanalysed the PCR reads using MiXCR and keeps one entry per CDR3 protein. The sample shows about 630,000 distinct CDR3 sequences, roughly 25% of them seen only once. General study points: Investigators reportedly could detect spiked Jurkat TCR RNA from one cell among some 940,000 naive cells.

Material for sequencing was naive CD8+ T cells from blood, with Jurkat cell RNA spiked in. Subset reported: FACS-sorted CD8+CD4-CCR7+CD45RA+ naive T cells. The chain links TRBV20-1 to TRBJ2-1, with D hard to call. The source is a human donor in good health. Some libraries in this study had Jurkat cell RNA spiked in. The CDR3 bases are TGCAGTGCTAGAGAAAGTGGTGAGCAGTTCTTC. This translates into CSARESGEQFF.